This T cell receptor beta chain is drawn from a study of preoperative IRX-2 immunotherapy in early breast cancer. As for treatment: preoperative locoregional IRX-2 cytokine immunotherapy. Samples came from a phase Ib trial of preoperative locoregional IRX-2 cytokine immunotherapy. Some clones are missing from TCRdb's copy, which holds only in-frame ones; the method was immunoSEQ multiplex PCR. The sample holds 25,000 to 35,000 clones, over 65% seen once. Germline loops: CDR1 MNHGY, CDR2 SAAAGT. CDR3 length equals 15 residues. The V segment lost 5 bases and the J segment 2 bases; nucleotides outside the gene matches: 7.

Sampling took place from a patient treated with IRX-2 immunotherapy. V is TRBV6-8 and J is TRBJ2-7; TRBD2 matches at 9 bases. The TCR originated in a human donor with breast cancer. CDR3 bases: TGTGCCAGCAGTCAGGAGCGGGAGGCGCCCTACGAGCAGTACTTC. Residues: CASSQEREAPYEQYF.